This paragraph reports one T cell receptor beta chain. The data are from a study of blood T cell repertoires in COVID-19. Profiled with immunoSEQ multiplex PCR; TCRdb holds only in-frame clones, not every one. The table lists some 270,000 clones, roughly four fifths of them singletons. Trimming shortened V by 1 base and J by 6 bases, and 10 bases separated the two germline ends. Looked up from germline, CDR1 is SGDLS and CDR2 is YYNGEE. The CDR3 consists of 13 residues. This receptor was taken from a person aged 65 to 85 with COVID-19, enrolled during active disease. Sequenced: peripheral blood. This rearrangement joins TRBV9 to TRBJ1-1; D ambiguous. This CDR3 is CASSVSPQSEAFF. CDR3 in DNA: TGTGCCAGCAGCGTATCCCCCCAGTCTGAAGCTTTCTTT.